The 12 T cell receptor beta chains given below trace back to one sample, sequenced in a study of high-grade serous ovarian cancer treatment subgroups. Method: immunoSEQ multiplex PCR; TCRdb's copy keeps in-frame clones and lacks some. The repertoire consists of approximately 2,000 clones, with more than 60% occurring once and the leading ten covering about 19%. Tumor samples were obtained before definitive surgery or chemotherapy. The sample consisted of tumor tissue. The receptors derive from a human donor with high-grade serous ovarian cancer.

The table lists this clone with a few counts. The rearrangement joins TRBV19 to TRBJ2-2; D call uncertain. This CDR3 has 13 amino acids. Germline lookup yields CDR1 LNHDA and CDR2 SQIVND (reference sequence). Deletions cut 7 bases from V and 2 bases from J, with 8 bases between. CDR3 sequence reads: CASTVRNTGELFF. The DNA for the CDR3 is TGTGCCAGTACGGTCCGAAACACCGGGGAGCTGTTTTTT.

This chain uses TRBV6-5 with TRBJ2-3, with D unresolved. The germline V gene encodes CDR1 MNHEY and CDR2 SVGAGI. V was pared by 0 bases and J by 4 bases, with 8 bases between. The CDR3 spans 14 residues. CDR3 sequence reads: CASSYSTFPDTQYF. The DNA for the CDR3 is TGTGCCAGCAGTTACTCGACCTTCCCAGATACGCAGTATTTT.

This chain joins TRBV12-5 and TRBJ1-5; the D gene is possibly TRBD1 (5 bases). The CDR3 loop spans 12 amino acids. In germline, CDR1 is LGHNT, CDR2 FRNRAP. V was cut by 6 bases and J by 7 bases, with 10 bases left in between. The CDR3 DNA reads as TGTGCTAGTGGGTTCGAGGGGCAGCCCCAGCATTTT. Encoded protein: CASGFEGQPQHF.

The chain carries TRBV27 and TRBJ2-7, with TRBD2 matching over 7 bases. Germline loops: CDR1 MNHEY, CDR2 SMNVEV (reference sequence). V lost 6 bases and J lost 2; bases outside the gene matches: 10. The CDR3 is 15 residues long. The CDR3: CASRPNRDYPYEQYF. The CDR3 nucleotides read TGTGCCAGCAGACCGAACCGGGACTATCCCTACGAGCAGTACTTC.

This clone was detected only a few times. The V call is TRBV30, the J call TRBJ1-1; D possibly corresponds to TRBD1 (6 bases). Germline V gene sequence: CDR1 GTSNPN, CDR2 SVGIG (reference sequence). Trimming left V 4 bases short and J 3 bases short, with 15 bases between. The CDR3 is 14 amino acids. The CDR3 DNA reads as TGTGCCTGGAATTGGGGGGGCAGGGACACTGAAGCTTTCTTT. Amino acid sequence: CAWNWGGRDTEAFF.

The chain is built from TRBV7-6 and TRBJ2-5; D call uncertain. Trimming took off 2 bases at V and 4 bases at J, with 5 bases between the two ends. CDR1 is SGHVS and CDR2 is FNYEAQ in the germline V gene. This CDR3 contains 12 residues. CDR3 nucleotide sequence: TGTGCCAGCAGCTTAACGTTAGAGACCCAGTACTTC. Its protein product is CASSLTLETQYF. Using reference TRBV7-6 and TRBJ2-5 for the parts outside the CDR3, the full variable domain is GAGVSQSPRYKVTKRGQDVALRCDPISGHVSLYWYRQALGQGPEFLTYFNYEAQQDKSGLPNDRFSAERPEGSISTLTIQRTEQRDSAMYRCASSLTLETQYFGPGTRLLVL.

In its sample, this clone was seen a few times. V is TRBV9 and J is TRBJ2-2; tentative D call: TRBD2 (5 bases). The CDR3 consists of 13 residues. Germline lookup yields CDR1 SGDLS and CDR2 YYNGEE. The V gene lost 3 bases and the J gene lost 7 bases, with 10 bases spanning the gap. Written as DNA, the CDR3 is TGTGCCAGCAGCGATAGACGGGGCGGGGAGCTGTTTTTT. This translates into CASSDRRGGELFF.

This clone came up once. It is unclear where the CDR3 begins or ends on the DNA, so no DNA is shown, and the CDR3 is as TCRdb lists it. The chain joins TRBV23-1 to TRBJ2-3; the listed D gene, TRBD2, was not tested against the DNA. TRBV23-1 counts as an open reading frame of uncertain function. The CDR3 spans 23 residues, counting both ends. CDR3 sequence: CASSKAGPLSTDTQYFGRNTQYF.

The V gene is TRBV5-6, the J gene TRBJ2-7; 7 nucleotides line up with TRBD1. J was trimmed by 5 bases and V by 0 bases; bases with no gene match: 2. From germline, CDR1 is SGHDT and CDR2 YYEEEE. The CDR3 has 13 residues. CDR3 region: CASSLDRGHEQYF. In DNA, the CDR3 is TGTGCCAGCAGCTTGGACAGGGGTCACGAGCAGTACTTC.

In the case of this clone: Other DNA sequences in this specimen translate into the identical CDR3. The gene calls are TRBV4-1 and TRBJ2-7, with a tentative D call TRBD1 (5 bases). Trimming removed 0 bases at V and 2 bases at J, with 11 bases between. Per the germline V gene, CDR1 is MGHRA and CDR2 is YSYEKL. This CDR3 spans 15 amino acids. CDR3 DNA sequence: TGCGCCAGCAGCCAAGATTTTCCAGGGCCCTACGAGCAGTACTTC. Its protein is CASSQDFPGPYEQYF.

The chain has TRBV6-1 and TRBJ1-6; 7 bases match TRBD1. The CDR3 contains 15 residues. The V segment lost 2 bases and the J segment 4 bases; nucleotides outside the gene matches: 2. The germline V gene encodes CDR1 MNHNS and CDR2 SASEGT. The CDR3 loop is CASSEPGQYNSPLHF. As DNA, the CDR3 is TGTGCCAGCAGTGAACCGGGACAGTATAATTCACCCCTCCACTTT.

The gene calls are TRBV29-1 and TRBJ2-2; unclear D gene. Trimming stripped 5 bases from V and 6 bases from J, with 16 bases between. Germline V gene lookup returns CDR1 SQVTM and CDR2 ANQGSEA. This CDR3 has 14 amino acids. DNA of the CDR3: TGCAGCGTTCTCAAACTTGACGGCGCCGGGGAGCTGTTTTTT. This translates into CSVLKLDGAGELFF.